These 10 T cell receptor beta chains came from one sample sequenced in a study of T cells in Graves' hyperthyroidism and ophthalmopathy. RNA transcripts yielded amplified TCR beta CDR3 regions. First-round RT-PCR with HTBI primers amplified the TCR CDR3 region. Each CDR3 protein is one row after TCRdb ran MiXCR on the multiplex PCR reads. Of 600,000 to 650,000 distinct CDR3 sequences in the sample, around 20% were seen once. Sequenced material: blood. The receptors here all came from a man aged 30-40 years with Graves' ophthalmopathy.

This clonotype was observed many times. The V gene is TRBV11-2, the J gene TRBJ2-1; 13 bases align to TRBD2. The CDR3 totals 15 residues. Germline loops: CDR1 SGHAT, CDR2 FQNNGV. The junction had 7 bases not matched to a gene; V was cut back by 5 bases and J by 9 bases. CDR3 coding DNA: TGTGCCAGCAGCACTGGGACTAGCGGGACTAGTGAGCAGTTCTTC. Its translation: CASSTGTSGTSEQFF.

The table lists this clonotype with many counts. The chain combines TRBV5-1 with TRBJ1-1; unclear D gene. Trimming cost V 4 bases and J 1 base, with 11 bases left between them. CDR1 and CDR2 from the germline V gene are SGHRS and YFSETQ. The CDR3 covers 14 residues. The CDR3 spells CASSLLPSNTEAFF. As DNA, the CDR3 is TGCGCCAGCAGCCTCCTACCTTCGAACACTGAAGCTTTCTTT.

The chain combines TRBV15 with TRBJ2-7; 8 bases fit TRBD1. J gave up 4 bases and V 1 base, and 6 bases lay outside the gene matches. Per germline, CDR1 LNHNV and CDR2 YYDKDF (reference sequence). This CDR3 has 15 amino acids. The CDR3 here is CATSRALDRVYEQYF. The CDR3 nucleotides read TGTGCCACCAGCAGAGCCTTGGACAGGGTGTACGAGCAGTACTTC.

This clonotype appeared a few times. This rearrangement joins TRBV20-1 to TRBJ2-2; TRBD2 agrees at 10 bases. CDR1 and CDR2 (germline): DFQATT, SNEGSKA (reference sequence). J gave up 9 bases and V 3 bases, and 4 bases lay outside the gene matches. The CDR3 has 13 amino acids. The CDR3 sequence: CSARGTSARELFF. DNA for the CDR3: TGCAGTGCTAGGGGGACTAGCGCCCGGGAGCTGTTTTTT.

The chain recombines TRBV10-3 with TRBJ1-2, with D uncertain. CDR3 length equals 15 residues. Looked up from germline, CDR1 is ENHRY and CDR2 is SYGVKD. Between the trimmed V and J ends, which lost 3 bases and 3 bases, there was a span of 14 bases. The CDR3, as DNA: TGTGCCATCAGTGATTCCGGGCCAACGGACTATGGCTACACCTTC. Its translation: CAISDSGPTDYGYTF.

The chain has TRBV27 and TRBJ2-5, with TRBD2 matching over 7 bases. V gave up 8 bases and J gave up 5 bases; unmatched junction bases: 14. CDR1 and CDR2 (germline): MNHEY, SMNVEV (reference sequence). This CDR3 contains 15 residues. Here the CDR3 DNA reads TGTGCCAGCCTAATACGGGCGGGAGTTTCGGAGACCCAGTACTTC. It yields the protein CASLIRAGVSETQYF.

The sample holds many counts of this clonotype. The CDR3 region has the DNA TGTGCCAGCAGCTCTGCTACTACTGAGCGACGTGAGCAGTTCTTC. Translating it yields CASSSATTERREQFF. The J gene is TRBJ2-1, the V gene TRBV11-3; D is uncertain. CDR1 is SGHNT and CDR2 is YENEEA in the germline V gene. V dropped 4 bases and J dropped 9 bases, with 19 bases sitting between them. The CDR3 has 15 residues.

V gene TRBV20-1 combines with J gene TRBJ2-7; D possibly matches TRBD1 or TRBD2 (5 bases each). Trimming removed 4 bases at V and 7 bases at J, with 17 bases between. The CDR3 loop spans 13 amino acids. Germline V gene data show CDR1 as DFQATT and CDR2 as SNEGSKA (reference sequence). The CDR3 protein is CSATPGRDGEQYF. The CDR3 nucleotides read TGCAGTGCTACCCCCGGCAGGGACGGGGAGCAGTACTTC.

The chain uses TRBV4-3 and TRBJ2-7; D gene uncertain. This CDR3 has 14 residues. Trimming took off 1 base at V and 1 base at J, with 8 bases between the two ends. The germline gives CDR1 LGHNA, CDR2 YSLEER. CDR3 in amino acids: CASSQVSASYEQYF. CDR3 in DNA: TGCGCCAGCAGCCAAGTGTCAGCATCCTACGAGCAGTACTTC.

The CDR3 loop reads CASSQDGGAGSPLHF. CDR3 DNA: TGCGCCAGCAGCCAAGATGGGGGCGCAGGGTCACCCCTCCACTTT. J is TRBJ1-6 and V is TRBV4-1; a possible D gene is TRBD1 (6 bases). V was pared by 0 bases and J by 10 bases, with 13 bases between. There are 15 residues in the CDR3. CDR1 is MGHRA and CDR2 is YSYEKL in the germline V gene.